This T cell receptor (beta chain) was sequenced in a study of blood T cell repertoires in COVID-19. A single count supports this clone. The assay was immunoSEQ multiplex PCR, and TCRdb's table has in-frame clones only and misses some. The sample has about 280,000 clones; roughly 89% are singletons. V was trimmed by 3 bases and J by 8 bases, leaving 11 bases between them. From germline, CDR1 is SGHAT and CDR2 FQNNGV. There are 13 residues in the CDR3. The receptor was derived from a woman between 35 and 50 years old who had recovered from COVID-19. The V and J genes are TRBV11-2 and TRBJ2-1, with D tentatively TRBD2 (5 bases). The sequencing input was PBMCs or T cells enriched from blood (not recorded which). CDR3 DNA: TGTGCCAGCAGCTTGGGAGAGGCGGATGAGCAGTTCTTC. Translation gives CASSLGEADEQFF.